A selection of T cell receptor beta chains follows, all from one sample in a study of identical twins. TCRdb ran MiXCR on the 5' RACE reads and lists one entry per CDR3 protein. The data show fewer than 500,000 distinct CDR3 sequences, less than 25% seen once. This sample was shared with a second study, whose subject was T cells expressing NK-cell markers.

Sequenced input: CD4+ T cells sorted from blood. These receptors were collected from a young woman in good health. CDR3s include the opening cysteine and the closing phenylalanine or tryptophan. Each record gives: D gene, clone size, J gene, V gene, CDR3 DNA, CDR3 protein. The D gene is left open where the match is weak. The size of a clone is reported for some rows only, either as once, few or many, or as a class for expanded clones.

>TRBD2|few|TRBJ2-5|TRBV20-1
TGCAGTGCTAGGGGGACTAGGAAAGAGACCCAGTACTTC
CSARGTRKETQYF
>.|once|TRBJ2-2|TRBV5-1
TGCGCCAGCAGCACCGGACTTAGCACCGGGGAGCTGTTTTTT
CASSTGLSTGELFF
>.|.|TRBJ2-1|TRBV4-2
TGTGCCAGCAGCCAAGATGCGGGGAAAGGCAATGAGCAGTTCTTC
CASSQDAGKGNEQFF
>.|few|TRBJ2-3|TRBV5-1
TGCGCCAGCAGCTTGGGTAACCTTTACACAGATACGCAGTATTTT
CASSLGNLYTDTQYF
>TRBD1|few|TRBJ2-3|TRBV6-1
TGTGCCAGCAGGGGCCGGGACAGAGGGGCGGATACGCAGTATTTT
CASRGRDRGADTQYF
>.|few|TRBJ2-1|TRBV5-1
TGCGCCAGCAGCTTACCTGGGAGGAATGAGCAGTTCTTC
CASSLPGRNEQFF
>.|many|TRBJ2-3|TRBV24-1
TGTGCCACCTCGGGGGCAGGGGACACCACAGATACGCAGTATTTT
CATSGAGDTTDTQYF
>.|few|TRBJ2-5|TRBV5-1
TGCGCCAGCAGCTTCTCTAGCTTTGCGGAGACCCAGTACTTC
CASSFSSFAETQYF
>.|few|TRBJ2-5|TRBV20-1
TGCAGTGCTCCGTCCGGGGCGGAGACCCAGTACTTC
CSAPSGAETQYF
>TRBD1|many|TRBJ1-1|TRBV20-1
TGCAGTGCTAGGGTACAGGGGACTGAAGCTTTCTTT
CSARVQGTEAFF
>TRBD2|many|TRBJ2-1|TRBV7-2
TGTGCCAGCAGCGCCAGCGGGGCCTACAATGAGCAGTTCTTC
CASSASGAYNEQFF
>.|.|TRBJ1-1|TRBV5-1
TGCGCCAGCAGCTTGGTGACAGACCCCTTAGTCGCTTTCTTT
CASSLVTDPLVAFF
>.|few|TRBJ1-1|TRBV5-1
TGCGCCAGCAGCTCCTACGTGGGGGTGAACACTGAAGCTTTCTTT
CASSSYVGVNTEAFF
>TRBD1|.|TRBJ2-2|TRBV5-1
TGCGCCAGTAGACAGGGGGCCGATACGAACACCGGGGAGCTGTTTTTT
CASRQGADTNTGELFF
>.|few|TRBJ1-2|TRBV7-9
TGTGCCAGCAGCTTAGCCAGGGCTCAGGGCTACACCTTC
CASSLARAQGYTF
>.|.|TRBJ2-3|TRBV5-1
TGCGCCAGCAGCTTTGGGGAAAGCAATACGCAGTATTTT
CASSFGESNTQYF
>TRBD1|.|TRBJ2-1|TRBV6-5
TGTGCCAGCAGTTACTCATGGGGAACAGGGGGCAACAATGAGCAGTTCTTC
CASSYSWGTGGNNEQFF
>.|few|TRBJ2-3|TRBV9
TGTGCCAGCAGCGCCAGTCCTCAGCGGCCAGATACGCAGTATTTT
CASSASPQRPDTQYF
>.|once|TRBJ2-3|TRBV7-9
TGTGCCAGCACCCCCCGGGGTAGGGATACGCAGTATTTT
CASTPRGRDTQYF
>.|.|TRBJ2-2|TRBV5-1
TGCGCCAGCAGTCCCTTTTTAGGAGCCGGGGAGCTGTTTTTT
CASSPFLGAGELFF
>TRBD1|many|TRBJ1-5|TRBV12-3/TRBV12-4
TGTGCCAGCAGTTTCTTGGGACAGAGCAATCAGCCCCAGCATTTT
CASSFLGQSNQPQHF
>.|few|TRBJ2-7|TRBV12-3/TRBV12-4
TGTGCCAGCACTGACTACCCCAGATCCTACGAGCAGTACTTC
CASTDYPRSYEQYF
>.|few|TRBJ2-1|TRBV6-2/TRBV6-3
TGTGCCAGCAGTTACGGCCTACGTGAGCAGTTCTTC
CASSYGLREQFF
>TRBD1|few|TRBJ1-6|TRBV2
TGTGCCAGCAGGGACAGGGGTGGCGGTTCACCCCTCCACTTT
CASRDRGGGSPLHF
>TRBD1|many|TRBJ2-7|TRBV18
TGTGCCAGCTCACCATACGCCCGGGACAGGGTTGGCGAGCAGTACTTC
CASSPYARDRVGEQYF
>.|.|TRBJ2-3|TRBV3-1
TGTGCCAGCACCACGCACGGAAAACGGGAGCGAGATACGCAGTATTTT
CASTTHGKRERDTQYF